The source of this T cell receptor (beta chain) is a study of TIL therapy for anti-PD-1-resistant metastatic lung cancer. V shed 4 bases, J shed 4 bases, and the junction held 7 bases outside the gene matches. CDR3 length: 14 amino acids. CDR1 is GTSNPN, CDR2 SVGIG, per germline (reference sequence). The libraries were made with immunoSEQ v3. The data were produced by immunoSEQ multiplex PCR, yet TCRdb's version contains in-frame clones alone and is incomplete. The repertoire consists of fewer than 15,000 clones, with 66% occurring once and the leading ten covering around 9.5%. Regarding time point: pre-treatment sample, taken before nivolumab and TIL therapy. Tumor tissue came from excised metastases, mostly pleural nodules or supraclavicular lymph nodes.

The rearrangement links TRBV30 to TRBJ2-3; 8 bases line up with TRBD1. Sequenced here: tumor tissue, sampled at baseline. The clonotype was recovered from a woman between 30 and 80 years old with non-small cell lung cancer. CDR3: CAWTRQGTADTQYF. The CDR3 DNA reads as TGTGCCTGGACCCGACAGGGGACGGCAGATACGCAGTATTTT.